This TCR beta chain appears in the sequencing data of a study of T cell repertoires in cytomegalovirus infection. On the study more broadly: Both CMV infection and a matching HLA type were indicated by public TCR beta signatures.

CDR1 SGDLS and CDR2 YYNGEE come from the germline V gene. The CDR3 sequence is 16 residues long. On this clonotype: Its cognate antigen is unknown. The junction departs from the called germline gene at one end, perhaps through a read error.

From the reads, TCRdb called clonotypes with MiXCR, one entry per CDR3 protein. Among 700,000 to 900,000 distinct CDR3 sequences listed, about 27% were seen once. Material: cultured CD8+ T cells from PBMCs, obtained from culture after CMV antigen stimulation. The chain employs TRBV9 and TRBJ2-3, with 7 bases lining up with TRBD1. The receptor was derived from a human donor in good health (CMV status not recorded). Some clones in this sample may be carry-over from other donors' samples. The CDR3, as DNA: TGTGCCAGCAGCGTAGCCCAGGGGGTTCCGAGAGATATGCAGTATTTT. Translating it yields CASSVAQGVPRDMQYF.